This T cell receptor (beta chain) was recovered during a study of T cells in Graves' hyperthyroidism and ophthalmopathy. This clonotype was seen only a few times. Its specificity is unknown. RNA transcripts were the template for amplifying TCR beta CDR3 regions. First-round RT-PCR of the TCR CDR3 relied on the HTBI primer set. MiXCR, applied by TCRdb to the multiplex PCR reads, yields one record per CDR3 protein. Here the sample spans some 770,000 distinct CDR3 sequences, about 17% being singletons. Study-level points and caveats: Most clonotypes expanded in thyroid above 0.001 were likewise present in blood.

Sequencing was done on a sample of blood. The receptor was isolated from a man younger than 35 with Graves' hyperthyroidism.

CDR3 sequence: CASSQERGGYEQYF. In DNA form, the CDR3 reads TGTGCCAGCAGCCAAGAGCGGGGCGGCTACGAGCAGTACTTC. This chain joins TRBV4-2 and TRBJ2-7; possible D gene TRBD2, 6 bases. The CDR3 totals 14 residues. Deletions cut 0 bases from V and 3 bases from J, with 9 bases between. CDR1 and CDR2 from the germline V gene are LGHNA and YNFKEQ.